This T cell receptor beta chain was sequenced during a study of CD8+ T cells in alopecia areata. Study overall: Those treated were given oral tofacitinib at 5 to 10 mg twice daily.

This clone occurred a few times. Its specificity is not known. cDNA serving as the sequencing template came from extracted, reverse transcribed RNA. Clones were read by immunoSEQ multiplex PCR, and TCRdb kept only the in-frame ones, dropping some. The sample consists of roughly 250,000 clones, 67% of them appearing once. Germline trimming cut 7 bases from V and 3 bases from J; bases unmatched to any gene: 10. Germline CDR1 is SQVTM and CDR2 is ANQGSEA. The CDR3 spans 15 residues. The study, taken as a whole, reports: Scalp samples also yield sequences from resident alphabeta T cells of normal skin.

This TCR came from a human donor with alopecia areata. The rearrangement joins TRBV29-1 to TRBJ1-2; TRBD1 agrees at 11 bases. This specimen was CD4+ T cells sorted from blood, taken at week 0. CDR3: CSATDRGLNHYGYTF. The CDR3 nucleotides are TGCAGCGCAACGGACAGGGGGCTAAACCACTATGGCTACACCTTC.